This T cell receptor (beta chain) originates from a study of OX40 agonist ivuxolimab in advanced cancers. Study-wide context: Among those enrolled, mean age was around 60 years (range 23 to 79) and 70% to 85% were male. Participants could have had prior anti-PD-1, anti-PD-L1 or anti-CTLA-4 therapy, and approximately 40% had some.

V lost 5 bases and J 7 bases, leaving 15 bases between the germline ends. The CDR3 covers 14 residues. Per the germline V gene, CDR1 is MNHEY and CDR2 is SVGAGI. General study points: Averaged across samples, CD8+ T cells carried more expanded clones than CD4+ did. CD4+ and CD8+ blood T cells expanded clonally by week 6 at 0.1 to 3.0 mg/kg.

For this clone: The antigen is undetermined.

Measured with immunoSEQ multiplex PCR; TCRdb has only the in-frame clones, and not every one. The sample consists of roughly 80,000 clones, around 89% of them appearing once. The rearrangement joins TRBV6-5 to TRBJ2-1; unclear D gene. The receptor was derived from an adult with an advanced solid tumor such as melanoma, head and neck, liver or kidney cancer. The input for sequencing was CD4+ or CD8+ T cells sorted from blood, taken in a trial of the OX40 agonist ivuxolimab. The CDR3 protein is CASSTSVGGNEQFF. DNA of the CDR3: TGTGCCAGCAGTACTTCCGTGGGTGGGAATGAGCAGTTCTTC.